These T cell receptor beta chains were read from a single sample in a study of blood T cell repertoires in COVID-19. Produced via immunoSEQ multiplex PCR; TCRdb's table is partial and in-frame only. The profile shows about 150,000 clones, 75% to 90% of them singletons. The specimen sequenced was peripheral blood. These receptors were collected from a woman aged 55-69 years with active COVID-19. Both conserved end residues are part of each CDR3. The D gene is left open where the match is weak. Size is omitted from some rows. Given values are once, few, many or a class for expanded clones.

size	J	V	D	CDR3	DNA
NA	TRBJ1-2	TRBV29-1	NA	CSLWGTKGYTF	TGCAGCCTCTGGGGGACAAAGGGCTACACCTTC
NA	TRBJ2-3	TRBV20-1	TRBD2	CSARTSPQYF	TGCAGTGCCCGGACTAGCCCGCAGTATTTT
NA	TRBJ1-2	TRBV7-9	NA	CASSIQGRAYTF	TGTGCCAGCAGCATTCAGGGAAGAGCCTACACCTTC
NA	TRBJ2-7	TRBV7-2	TRBD2	CASSLGGTSGRQYF	TGTGCCAGCAGCTTAGGGGGGACTAGCGGGAGACAGTACTTC
NA	TRBJ2-5	TRBV29-1	TRBD2	CSVAAEVGLAGAQETQYF	TGCAGCGTTGCGGCTGAGGTGGGACTAGCGGGAGCCCAAGAGACCCAGTACTTC
NA	TRBJ2-7	TRBV7-6	NA	CASSLRVPSEMAYEQYF	TGTGCCAGCAGCTTACGGGTCCCTAGCGAGATGGCCTACGAGCAGTACTTC
NA	TRBJ1-2	TRBV2	NA	CASPQQGQGAYGYTF	TGTGCCAGCCCCCAGCAGGGACAAGGAGCTTATGGCTACACCTTC
few	TRBJ2-2	TRBV5-1	TRBD1	CASSVGDRAGELFF	TGCGCCAGCAGCGTTGGGGACAGGGCCGGGGAGCTGTTTTTT
NA	TRBJ2-7	TRBV7-9	TRBD2	CASSSRLAGGPREQYF	TGTGCCAGCAGCTCGCGACTAGCGGGAGGGCCCCGCGAGCAGTACTTC
NA	TRBJ1-3	TRBV7-2	NA	CASSYDRLSGNTIYF	TGTGCCAGCAGCTACGACAGACTCTCTGGAAACACCATATATTTT
NA	TRBJ1-2	TRBV20-1	TRBD1	CSARDSYGYTF	TGCAGTGCGAGGGACAGCTATGGCTACACCTTC
NA	TRBJ2-2	TRBV19	TRBD2	CASSLLAWSLNTGELFF	TGTGCCAGTAGCCTACTAGCGTGGAGCCTGAACACCGGGGAGCTGTTTTTT
NA	TRBJ1-2	TRBV12-3/TRBV12-4	TRBD1	CASSLGTGFGYTF	TGTGCCAGCAGTTTAGGGACAGGGTTTGGCTACACCTTC
NA	TRBJ2-7	TRBV21-1	NA	CASRLSRTGIPYEQYF	TGTGCCAGCCGTCTATCTCGGACAGGGATACCCTACGAGCAGTACTTC
NA	TRBJ2-1	TRBV2	NA	CASSVESGTYYNEQFF	TGTGCCAGCAGTGTTGAAAGCGGAACCTATTACAATGAGCAGTTCTTC
once	TRBJ1-2	TRBV30	NA	CAWTRVSYGYTF	TGTGCCTGGACCCGGGTCTCCTATGGCTACACCTTC
NA	TRBJ1-5	TRBV6-6	NA	CASSYSGAGQPQHF	TGTGCCAGCAGTTACTCAGGGGCCGGTCAGCCCCAGCATTTT
NA	TRBJ1-1	TRBV7-3	NA	CASSRQGNTEAFF	TGTGCCAGCAGCCGTCAGGGTAACACTGAAGCTTTCTTT
NA	TRBJ1-2	TRBV28	TRBD1	CASSLLGQGTGYGYTF	TGTGCCAGCAGTTTACTAGGACAGGGCACGGGCTATGGCTACACCTTC
NA	TRBJ1-6	TRBV7-9	TRBD1	CASSLVGTDNSPLHF	TGTGCCAGCAGCTTAGTGGGGACAGATAATTCACCCCTCCACTTT
NA	TRBJ2-5	TRBV7-2	TRBD2	CASSPSGGIPETQYF	TGTGCCAGCAGCCCGTCGGGGGGGATCCCAGAGACCCAGTACTTC
NA	TRBJ2-1	TRBV7-2	TRBD2	CASSLDSGRAYNEQFF	TGTGCCAGCAGCTTGGATAGCGGGAGGGCCTACAATGAGCAGTTCTTC
NA	TRBJ2-3	TRBV6-5	NA	CASSRDFTDTQYF	TGTGCCAGCAGTCGGGACTTCACAGATACGCAGTATTTT
NA	TRBJ1-1	TRBV4-2	NA	CASSQSGKDTEAFF	TGTGCCAGCAGCCAATCGGGGAAGGACACTGAAGCTTTCTTT
NA	TRBJ2-4	TRBV5-1	NA	CASSLDIAKNIQYF	TGCGCCAGCAGCTTGGATATAGCCAAAAACATTCAGTACTTC
few	TRBJ1-3	TRBV6-2/TRBV6-3	TRBD1	CASSYLTTGTNTIYF	TGTGCCAGCAGTTACCTGACGACAGGGACAAACACCATATATTTT
NA	TRBJ1-1	TRBV6-1	TRBD1	CASSETRQGRNEAFF	TGTGCCAGCAGTGAAACTAGACAGGGAAGGAATGAAGCTTTCTTT
NA	TRBJ1-4	TRBV2	TRBD1	CASSSAGTGVVRTNEKLFF	TGTGCCAGCAGCTCCGCCGGGACAGGGGTCGTCCGAACTAATGAAAAACTGTTTTTT
NA	TRBJ2-7	TRBV30	NA	CAWEGQNSYEQYF	TGTGCCTGGGAAGGACAGAACTCCTACGAGCAGTACTTC
NA	TRBJ2-5	TRBV15	NA	CATSRDRGPQETQYF	TGTGCCACCAGCAGAGACAGGGGCCCTCAAGAGACCCAGTACTTC
NA	TRBJ1-6	TRBV28	TRBD1	CASSRHSGQGGGSPLHF	TGTGCCAGCAGCCGTCATTCGGGACAGGGGGGTGGTTCACCCCTCCACTTT
NA	TRBJ2-4	TRBV4-2	TRBD2	CASSQEVLAGGQNIQYF	TGTGCCAGCAGCCAAGAGGTATTGGCGGGAGGGCAAAACATTCAGTACTTC
NA	TRBJ2-2	TRBV18	NA	CASSPGQGNTGELFF	TGTGCCAGCTCACCTGGGCAGGGGAACACCGGGGAGCTGTTTTTT
few	TRBJ2-1	TRBV28	NA	CASSFSLGGSYNEQFF	TGTGCCAGCAGCTTTTCCCTGGGGGGCTCCTACAATGAGCAGTTCTTC
NA	TRBJ1-6	TRBV4-1	NA	CASSQESTRTPLHF	TGCGCCAGCAGCCAAGAATCAACCAGAACACCCCTCCACTTT
NA	TRBJ2-5	TRBV6-2/TRBV6-3	NA	CASSYGRGKGETQYF	TGTGCCAGCAGTTACGGCAGGGGAAAGGGGGAGACCCAGTACTTC
few	TRBJ2-7	TRBV28	NA	CASGSGGQNKAYEQYF	TGTGCCAGCGGGTCGGGCGGACAGAATAAGGCGTACGAGCAGTACTTC
NA	TRBJ1-3	TRBV28	TRBD1	CASRYLTGASGNTIYF	TGTGCCAGCAGGTATCTGACAGGGGCCTCTGGAAACACCATATATTTT
NA	TRBJ1-2	TRBV4-3	TRBD1	CASSQDGQGAIGYTF	TGCGCCAGCAGCCAAGATGGGCAGGGGGCGATAGGCTACACCTTC
NA	TRBJ2-5	TRBV7-2	TRBD2	CASSLRGLAPPLYQETQYF	TGTGCCAGCAGCTTAAGGGGACTAGCGCCCCCCCTGTACCAAGAGACCCAGTACTTC
NA	TRBJ2-3	TRBV9	TRBD1	CASSATPGQVTDTQYF	TGTGCCAGCAGCGCGACTCCGGGACAGGTCACAGATACGCAGTATTTT
NA	TRBJ1-6	TRBV30	NA	CAWSVPQGVLGPLHF	TGTGCCTGGAGTGTGCCGCAGGGCGTCTTGGGACCCCTCCACTTT
NA	TRBJ2-3	TRBV6-5	NA	CASSLQTASTDTQYF	TGTGCCAGCAGTTTACAGACAGCGAGCACAGATACGCAGTATTTT
NA	TRBJ2-3	TRBV5-5	TRBD2	CASSFSLAGGADTQYF	TGTGCCAGCAGCTTTTCCCTAGCGGGAGGGGCAGATACGCAGTATTTT
NA	TRBJ2-5	TRBV5-6	NA	CASSEPGTDQETQYF	TGTGCCAGCAGTGAGCCCGGGACTGATCAAGAGACCCAGTACTTC
few	TRBJ2-4	TRBV24-1	TRBD1	CATSDSGQGWGIQYF	TGTGCCACCAGTGATTCGGGACAGGGATGGGGCATTCAGTACTTC
NA	TRBJ1-1	TRBV6-2/TRBV6-3	NA	CASSEQGNTEAFF	TGTGCCAGCAGCGAACAGGGGAACACTGAAGCTTTCTTT
NA	TRBJ2-7	TRBV6-6	TRBD1	CASSTGQGTYEQYF	TGTGCCAGCAGTACGGGACAGGGGACCTACGAGCAGTACTTC
NA	TRBJ2-7	TRBV2	NA	CASSVQGGGGQYF	TGTGCCAGCAGTGTTCAGGGAGGCGGAGGGCAGTACTTC